Presented here are 5 T cell receptor beta chains from one specimen sequenced in a study of T cell repertoires in cytomegalovirus infection. TCRdb itself ran the reads through MiXCR, one entry per CDR3 protein. The sample has approximately 490,000 distinct CDR3 sequences; around 10% are singletons. Sequencing was done on a sample of PBMCs. These receptors originate from a human donor in good health (CMV status not recorded). Some clones in this sample may be carry-over from other donors' samples.

This clonotype was picked up many times. The V gene is TRBV6-1, the J gene TRBJ1-1; D call uncertain. The CDR3 is made up of 12 amino acids. Deletions cut 7 bases from V and 5 bases from J, with 11 bases between. Germline assignment: CDR1 MNHNS and CDR2 SASEGT. The CDR3 loop is CASTLGPTEAFF. In DNA form, the CDR3 reads TGTGCCAGCACCCTAGGTCCTACTGAAGCTTTCTTT.

At least ten counts were recorded for this clonotype. The chain links TRBV5-1 to TRBJ2-5; possibly TRBD1 for D (6 bases). CDR3 length equals 16 residues. Germline loops: CDR1 SGHRS, CDR2 YFSETQ. V was shortened by 3 bases and J by 2 bases, with 17 bases between the two germline ends. The CDR3 sequence is CASSSPQTGEQETQYF. CDR3 DNA: TGCGCCAGCAGCTCCCCCCAGACAGGCGAGCAAGAGACCCAGTACTTC.

In its sample, this clonotype was seen many times. V gene TRBV25-1 combines with J gene TRBJ1-5; D uncertain. The germline gives CDR1 MGHDK, CDR2 SYGVNS. The CDR3 has 13 residues. Trimming stripped 4 bases from V and 11 bases from J, with 15 bases between. The CDR3 DNA reads TGTGCCAGCAGTGCGGACGGCGGATCCGCCCAGCATTTT. The encoded protein is CASSADGGSAQHF.

The rearrangement joins TRBV14 to TRBJ2-7; 7 nucleotides align to TRBD1. The germline V gene has CDR1 SGHDN and CDR2 FVKESK. Germline trimming cut 4 bases from V and 7 bases from J; bases unmatched to any gene: 13. CDR3 size: 15 residues. In DNA form, the CDR3 reads TGTGCCAGCAGCCGAGAGGTGGGACAGACGGGAGAGCAGTACTTC. It translates to CASSREVGQTGEQYF.

This clonotype was counted many times. This chain joins TRBV7-2 and TRBJ1-6, with D unclear. Trimming left V 3 bases short and J 4 bases short, with 13 bases between. This CDR3 has 16 residues. From germline, CDR1 is SGHTA and CDR2 FQGNSA. This CDR3 is CASSFGSGKYNSPLHF. CDR3 sequence (DNA): TGTGCCAGCAGCTTCGGTAGCGGAAAATATAATTCACCCCTCCACTTT.